The 32 T cell receptor beta chains below were found in one sample sequenced in a study of T-cell reconstitution after alpha-beta-depleted transplantation in children. Unique molecular identifiers tagged the TCRbeta library. Each CDR3 protein gets one entry after TCRdb re-called the PCR reads with MiXCR. The sample contains hundreds of thousands of distinct CDR3 sequences, roughly 13% of which appear only once. The input for sequencing was PBMCs, mostly from graft donor cells, taken 360 days after TCRalphabeta/CD19-depleted stem cell transplant. The origin of the receptors is a male patient between 10 and 17 years old who had a stem cell transplant for acute myeloid leukemia, so the T cells may come from the graft donor.

The gene calls are TRBV7-9 and TRBJ2-3; D is uncertain. The CDR3 is made up of 13 amino acids. Deletions cut 7 bases from V and 2 bases from J, with 10 bases between. CDR1 is SEHNR and CDR2 is FQNEAQ in the germline V gene (reference sequence). CDR3 nucleotide sequence: TGTGCCAGCAACGAGCGCCACACAGATACGCAGTATTTT. This translates into CASNERHTDTQYF.

This clonotype was detected only a few times. This sequence joins TRBV11-2 and TRBJ2-7; 12 positions agree with TRBD2. After removal of 4 bases from V and 6 bases from J, the junction contained 16 bases not matched to a gene. Germline CDR1 reads SGHAT; CDR2 reads FQNNGV. This CDR3 has 18 residues. The CDR3 sequence is CASSSSRVLAGGRSEQYF. CDR3 in DNA: TGTGCCAGCAGCTCCTCCCGTGTACTAGCGGGAGGACGGAGCGAGCAGTACTTC. The complete variable domain, with remaining parts taken from reference TRBV11-2 and TRBJ2-7, reads EAGVAQSPRYKIIEKRQSVAFWCNPISGHATLYWYQQILGQGPKLLIQFQNNGVVDDSQLPKDRFSAERLKGVDSTLKIQPAKLEDSAVYLCASSSSRVLAGGRSEQYFGPGTRLTVT.

This clonotype was seen only a few times. This chain uses TRBV6-2 or TRBV6-3 with TRBJ2-1; D uncertain. The CDR3 is 12 residues long. Between the trimmed V and J ends, which lost 2 bases and 10 bases, there was a span of 9 bases. Germline V gene lookup returns CDR1 MNHEY and CDR2 SVGEGT. The CDR3 DNA is TGTGCCAGCAGTTACCCAGTCCAGGAGCAGTTCTTC. As protein: CASSYPVQEQFF.

This chain joins TRBV14 and TRBJ2-3; 7 bases map to TRBD2. Losses at the gene ends were 4 bases for V and 6 bases for J; bases not matched to a gene: 16. The CDR3 loop spans 17 amino acids. In germline, CDR1 is SGHDN, CDR2 FVKESK. CDR3 amino acids: CASSPGGSLAVSDTQYF. The CDR3 DNA follows: TGTGCCAGCAGCCCCGGTGGCAGCCTAGCGGTTTCGGATACGCAGTATTTT. Variable domain in full (rest from reference TRBV14 and TRBJ2-3): EAGVTQFPSHSVIEKGQTVTLRCDPISGHDNLYWYRRVMGKEIKFLLHFVKESKQDESGMPNNRFLAERTGGTYSTLKVQPAELEDSGVYFCASSPGGSLAVSDTQYFGPGTRLTVL.

This clonotype was seen repeatedly, ten times or more. The CDR3 nucleotides are TGTGCCAGCAGCGGAGAAAGGGCTAGCGGGGTGTGGGAGCAGTACTTC. Translating it yields CASSGERASGVWEQYF. V is TRBV9 and J is TRBJ2-7; 9 bases fit TRBD2. The CDR3 is 16 residues long. Trimming cost V 3 bases and J 7 bases; bases outside gene matches: 14. CDR1 SGDLS and CDR2 YYNGEE come from the germline V gene.

This clonotype was counted many times. V and J are TRBV27 and TRBJ2-7; tentatively, D is TRBD2 (5 bases). This CDR3 comprises 13 residues. The ends were cut back, 6 bases at V and 2 bases at J, with 11 bases in the middle. CDR1 and CDR2 (germline): MNHEY, SMNVEV (reference sequence). CDR3 amino acids: CASRTAGTYEQYF. CDR3 in DNA: TGTGCCAGCAGGACGGCCGGGACCTACGAGCAGTACTTC.

This rearrangement joins TRBV11-2 to TRBJ2-1, with 12 bases fitting TRBD2. Germline lookup yields CDR1 SGHAT and CDR2 FQNNGV. V was clipped by 1 base and J by 0 bases; unmatched bases: 10. The CDR3 length is 20 residues. The DNA of the CDR3 is TGTGCCAGCAGCTTAGGTCGGGGGGCTAGCGGGAGGGCCTCCTACAATGAGCAGTTCTTC. Amino acids: CASSLGRGASGRASYNEQFF.

The chain employs TRBV7-2 and TRBJ2-7; 8 bases are a match to TRBD1. The germline V gene encodes CDR1 SGHTA and CDR2 FQGNSA. The CDR3 is made up of 15 amino acids. V gave up 7 bases and J gave up 2 bases; unmatched junction bases: 10. The CDR3 here is CASKLQGAPAYEQYF. The CDR3, as DNA: TGTGCCAGCAAACTTCAGGGGGCCCCCGCCTACGAGCAGTACTTC.

This clonotype occurred many times. The V call is TRBV7-8, the J call TRBJ2-7; the match to TRBD1 covers 7 bases. This CDR3 is 15 amino acids long. Germline V lookup: CDR1 SGHVS, CDR2 FQNEAQ. The trim removed 1 base at V and 2 bases at J, leaving 5 bases unmatched. CDR3: CASSLERGTAYEQYF. The CDR3 coding sequence is TGTGCCAGCAGCTTAGAACGTGGGACAGCCTACGAGCAGTACTTC. Together with reference TRBV7-8 and TRBJ2-7, the CDR3 gives the full variable domain: GAGVSQSPRYKVAKRGQDVALRCDPISGHVSLFWYQQALGQGPEFLTYFQNEAQLDKSGLPSDRFFAERPEGSVSTLKIQRTQQEDSAVYLCASSLERGTAYEQYFGPGTRLTVT.

This clonotype was seen at least ten times. The V and J genes are TRBV13 and TRBJ2-5, with no clear D. Germline V gene sequence: CDR1 PRHDT, CDR2 FYEKMQ (reference sequence). V was pared by 4 bases and J by 2 bases, with 8 bases between. The CDR3 is made up of 13 amino acids. CDR3 residues: CASSYGRQETQYF. The CDR3 bases are TGTGCCAGCAGCTATGGCCGGCAAGAGACCCAGTACTTC.

The rearrangement links TRBV7-8 to TRBJ2-7; no definite D call. Germline loops: CDR1 SGHVS, CDR2 FQNEAQ. The CDR3 extends over 16 amino acids. Trimming took off 6 bases at V and 2 bases at J, with 20 bases between the two ends. The CDR3: CASSPSHPGSAYEQYF. The DNA of the CDR3 is TGTGCCAGCAGTCCTTCTCATCCTGGTTCGGCCTACGAGCAGTACTTC.

The rearrangement uses TRBV19 and TRBJ2-1; possibly TRBD2 for D (5 bases). Trimming left V 3 bases short and J 7 bases short, with 19 bases between. The CDR3 runs to 16 residues. CDR1 and CDR2 from the germline V gene are LNHDA and SQIVND (reference sequence). The CDR3 reads CASSIPRGSFSNEQFF. The CDR3 DNA is TGTGCCAGTAGTATCCCCAGAGGGTCCTTCTCTAATGAGCAGTTCTTC.

This clonotype occurred a few times. This chain uses TRBV4-2 with TRBJ2-2, with TRBD2 matching over 9 bases. The trim removed 6 bases at V and 1 base at J, leaving 6 bases unmatched. The CDR3 sequence is 16 residues long. The V gene's germline CDR1 is LGHNA and CDR2 YNFKEQ. CDR3 amino acids: CASSVELAGNTGELFF. Written as DNA, the CDR3 is TGTGCCAGCAGTGTAGAACTAGCGGGGAACACCGGGGAGCTGTTTTTT.

The V and J genes are TRBV11-2 and TRBJ2-1, with TRBD2 matching over 8 bases. The CDR3 length is 17 residues. CDR1 is SGHAT and CDR2 is FQNNGV in the germline V gene. After removal of 0 bases from V and 4 bases from J, the junction contained 8 bases not matched to a gene. The CDR3 sequence is CASSLESGLGAYNEQFF. Written as DNA, the CDR3 is TGTGCCAGCAGCTTAGAATCGGGACTAGGGGCATACAATGAGCAGTTCTTC.

In DNA form, the CDR3 reads TGCAGTGCTAGGACTAGCGGGAGGGCCGCCGGGGAGCTGTTTTTT. It is translated as CSARTSGRAAGELFF. V is TRBV20-1 and J is TRBJ2-2; TRBD2 matches 14 bases. J was trimmed by 6 bases and V by 3 bases; bases with no gene match: 3. The V gene's germline CDR1 is DFQATT and CDR2 SNEGSKA (reference sequence). The CDR3 extends over 15 amino acids.

This chain joins TRBV12-3 or TRBV12-4 and TRBJ1-4; D might be TRBD1 (6 bases). V was pared by 2 bases and J by 4 bases, with 11 bases between. The CDR3 contains 15 residues. CDR3 region: CASSLRGASNEKLFF. DNA for the CDR3: TGTGCCAGCAGTTTAAGGGGGGCGAGTAATGAAAAACTGTTTTTT.

V and J are TRBV20-1 and TRBJ2-1; weak D call: TRBD2 (6 bases). Per germline, CDR1 DFQATT and CDR2 SNEGSKA (reference sequence). The CDR3 has 13 amino acids. V was trimmed by 6 bases and J by 8 bases, leaving 17 bases between them. In nucleotides, the CDR3 is TGCAGTGCCCCTAAACTAGCTTTTGATGAGCAGTTCTTC. It translates to CSAPKLAFDEQFF.

The rearrangement joins TRBV11-2 to TRBJ1-5, with 8 bases aligning to TRBD1. The CDR3 contains 15 residues. V shed 0 bases, J shed 6 bases, and the junction held 4 bases outside the gene matches. Looked up from germline, CDR1 is SGHAT and CDR2 is FQNNGV. The CDR3, as DNA: TGTGCCAGCAGCTTAGATCCAGGGGGCGGTCAGCCCCAGCATTTT. Translating it yields CASSLDPGGGQPQHF. The full variable domain, its missing parts supplied by reference TRBV11-2 and TRBJ1-5, is EAGVAQSPRYKIIEKRQSVAFWCNPISGHATLYWYQQILGQGPKLLIQFQNNGVVDDSQLPKDRFSAERLKGVDSTLKIQPAKLEDSAVYLCASSLDPGGGQPQHFGDGTRLSIL.

This clonotype showed up many times. V gene TRBV28 combines with J gene TRBJ2-7; D is unresolved. The length of the CDR3 is 15 residues. Germline V gene data show CDR1 as MDHEN and CDR2 as SYDVKM. Between the trimmed V and J ends, which lost 1 base and 4 bases, there was a span of 14 bases. The CDR3 sequence: CASSLLTQHYYEQYF. The DNA for the CDR3 is TGTGCCAGCAGTTTATTGACTCAGCATTATTACGAGCAGTACTTC. The variable domain in full, completed from reference TRBV28 and TRBJ2-7, reads DVKVTQSSRYLVKRTGEKVFLECVQDMDHENMFWYRQDPGLGLRLIYFSYDVKMKEKGDIPEGYSVSREKKERFSLILESASTNQTSMYLCASSLLTQHYYEQYFGPGTRLTVT.

Remarks on this clonotype: A junction end diverges from the germline sequence, so it may reflect a read error. The chain recombines TRBV7-7 with TRBJ2-2; D call uncertain. The CDR3 totals 18 residues. Germline CDR1 is SSHAT and CDR2 is FNYEAQ (reference sequence). CDR3 coding DNA: TGTGCTAGCAGCTTGAGTCGAGCTGGGCTAGGCGGTACCGGGGAGCTGTTTTTT. Its translation is CASSLSRAGLGGTGELFF.

This clonotype was recorded a few times. CDR3 coding DNA: TGTGCCAGCAGCCCTTACGGTCGGGGCACCGGGGAGCTGTTTTTT. This codes for CASSPYGRGTGELFF. This chain uses TRBV7-3 with TRBJ2-2, with D maybe TRBD2 (5 bases). This CDR3 is 15 amino acids long. Germline CDR1 is SGHTA and CDR2 is FQGTGA. The ends were cut back, 5 bases at V and 4 bases at J, with 14 bases in the middle.

This clonotype was observed a few times. The chain has TRBV18 and TRBJ2-7; perhaps TRBD1 as D (5 bases). The V end lost 0 bases, the J end lost 7 bases, and 10 bases lay between the germline ends. Germline loops: CDR1 KGHSH, CDR2 LQKENI. The CDR3 contains 13 residues. CDR3 amino acids: CASSPPGAQEQYF. CDR3 in DNA: TGTGCCAGCTCACCACCTGGGGCCCAGGAGCAGTACTTC.

This clonotype has at least ten counts. This chain joins TRBV20-1 and TRBJ1-5; D might be TRBD1 (6 bases). There are 16 residues in the CDR3. Per germline, CDR1 DFQATT and CDR2 SNEGSKA (reference sequence). Trimming stripped 1 base from V and 7 bases from J, with 20 bases between. The CDR3 loop reads CSARALKTGYGQPQHF. CDR3 nucleotide sequence: TGCAGTGCTAGAGCCCTTAAAACAGGGTACGGACAGCCCCAGCATTTT.

The table lists this clonotype with a few counts. The chain recombines TRBV7-9 with TRBJ2-1; 11 bases map to TRBD2. The ends lost 6 bases at V and 6 bases at J; junction bases unmatched: 7. The germline gives CDR1 SEHNR, CDR2 FQNEAQ (reference sequence). This CDR3 region has 15 residues. The CDR3 loop is CASRPSGRITNEQFF. CDR3 in DNA: TGTGCCAGCAGACCTAGCGGGAGGATAACCAATGAGCAGTTCTTC. Variable domain in full (rest from reference TRBV7-9 and TRBJ2-1): DTGVSQNPRHKITKRGQNVTFRCDPISEHNRLYWYRQTLGQGPEFLTYFQNEAQLEKSRLLSDRFSAERPKGSFSTLEIQRTEQGDSAMYLCASRPSGRITNEQFFGPGTRLTVL.

This clonotype was seen a handful of times. This rearrangement joins TRBV6-2 or TRBV6-3 to TRBJ2-1; no clear D. V lost 10 bases to trimming and J lost 2 bases, with 15 bases between them. The CDR3 consists of 14 residues. The germline CDR1 and CDR2 sequences are MNHEY and SVGEGT. CDR3 in DNA: TGTGCCACCGAATGGGCGTTCGCCTACAATGAGCAGTTCTTC. Amino acids: CATEWAFAYNEQFF.

This clonotype was observed many times. CDR3 nucleotide sequence: TGTGCCAGCAGCCCCACAGGGCCCTGGGAGCAGTACTTC. Encoded protein: CASSPTGPWEQYF. V is TRBV12-3 or TRBV12-4 and J is TRBJ2-7; tentatively, D is TRBD1 (6 bases). This CDR3 contains 13 residues. V shed 6 bases and J shed 7 bases, with 16 bases lying between them.

This clonotype was picked up many times. This chain joins TRBV20-1 and TRBJ2-7; 7 nucleotides match TRBD1. The V gene end was trimmed by 8 bases and the J gene end by 3 bases; junction bases not matched to a gene: 16. Germline CDR1 is DFQATT and CDR2 is SNEGSKA (reference sequence). The CDR3 totals 15 residues. CDR3 bases: TGCAGTCTACGGGACAGCTTTTCCCTTTACTACGAGCAGTACTTC. This sequence encodes CSLRDSFSLYYEQYF.

This clonotype was seen only a few times. This chain links TRBV29-1 with TRBJ2-1, with 9 positions matching TRBD2. The V segment lost 6 bases and the J segment 0 bases; nucleotides outside the gene matches: 6. CDR1 and CDR2 from the germline V gene are SQVTM and ANQGSEA. The CDR3 covers 15 residues. The CDR3 bases are TGCAGCGTCTTAGCGGGAGTCAGCTCCTACAATGAGCAGTTCTTC. It is translated as CSVLAGVSSYNEQFF.

This clonotype was recorded at least ten times. The chain joins TRBV28 to TRBJ2-2; D is uncertain. Germline V lookup: CDR1 MDHEN, CDR2 SYDVKM. Trimming took 2 bases from V and 0 from J, leaving 25 bases between them. The length of the CDR3 is 21 residues. DNA of the CDR3: TGTGCCAGCAGTTTAAATAATTGGGTACAGACCATTTATTCGAACACCGGGGAGCTGTTTTTT. This translates into CASSLNNWVQTIYSNTGELFF.

This clonotype occurred many times. V usage is TRBV7-2 and J usage is TRBJ2-6; D is unclear. The CDR3 is 16 amino acids. Germline V gives CDR1 SGHTA, CDR2 FQGNSA. V was pared by 3 bases and J by 2 bases, with 11 bases between. In DNA form, the CDR3 reads TGTGCCAGCAGCTTCCCGAGGAGACCTGGGGCCAACGTCCTGACTTTC. Translated: CASSFPRRPGANVLTF.

This clonotype appeared a few times. The chain uses TRBV2 and TRBJ2-3, with a possible D match to TRBD1 (6 bases). V was pared by 4 bases and J by 2 bases, with 22 bases between. Germline V lookup: CDR1 SNHLY, CDR2 FYNNEI. The CDR3 is 18 amino acids. The CDR3 is CASSGGRWLALPTDTQYF. The CDR3 nucleotides read TGTGCCAGCAGTGGGGGGCGTTGGCTGGCTCTTCCCACAGATACGCAGTATTTT.

The chain has TRBV6-2 or TRBV6-3 and TRBJ2-2; 9 bases agree with TRBD2. CDR3 length: 18 residues. Germline V CDR1 and CDR2: MNHEY, SVGEGT. Losses at the gene ends were 2 bases for V and 0 bases for J; bases not matched to a gene: 7. CDR3 DNA: TGTGCCAGCAGTTACCAATCCCGACTAGCGGCGAACACCGGGGAGCTGTTTTTT. The encoded protein is CASSYQSRLAANTGELFF.